This T cell receptor beta chain was recorded in a study of T cells in Graves' hyperthyroidism and ophthalmopathy. This clonotype has ten or more counts. Its antigen remains unidentified. Findings and caveats of the study: The model foresaw ophthalmopathy a median 6.5 months prior to onset. Most thyroid clonotypes that were expanded above 0.001 also turned up in blood.

The V end was cut by 2 bases, the J end by 10 bases, with 21 bases between. The CDR3 runs to 17 residues. In germline, CDR1 is SGHTA, CDR2 FQGNSA. Amplified TCR beta CDR3 regions came from RNA transcripts. First-round RT-PCR with HTBI primers amplified the TCR CDR3 region. TCRdb re-analysed the multiplex PCR reads in MiXCR, keeping a single row per CDR3 protein. The sample lists about 380,000 distinct CDR3 sequences, approximately 14% occurring once. Sequencing was done on a sample of blood. V gene TRBV7-2 combines with J gene TRBJ1-6; D is unclear. The receptor was isolated from a woman in her thirties with Graves' ophthalmopathy. The CDR3 nucleotides read TGTGCCAGCAGCTTAATAGCTGCCAGGTTAAGTCACTCACCCCTCCACTTT. This codes for CASSLIAARLSHSPLHF.